This T cell receptor (beta chain) comes out of a study of blood T cells in healthy people across ages (dated by TCRdb to 2014 to 2015). Notes on the research overall: In model experiments, template switching captured about one uniquely barcoded TCR beta cDNA molecule for every two T cells. Four age groups were formed from the donors: young (average 16 years), middle-aged (around 40), aged (approximately 60) and long-lived (about 80). Donors of different ages were randomly distributed across sequencing lanes to avoid experimental bias. The study analyzed two additional independent replicas of 1 million unique cDNA reads from the same blood draw for two donors, one aged 18 to 30 and one aged 80 or older. Using deep sequencing normalized with unique cDNA molecular identifiers, the study measured how TCR beta repertoire diversity changes with age.

Libraries were constructed by 5' RACE. TCRdb shows the sequencer as Illumina HiSeq 2500. The second PCR ran for about 7 to 11 cycles and used a J-beta primer mix along with a sample-barcoded 5' primer. A template-switch 5' adaptor carrying 12 random nucleotides introduced a unique molecular identifier onto each TCR beta cDNA molecule. Each sample yielded at least 3 million CDR3-containing paired-end reads. First-strand cDNA was synthesized from all RNA with the Mint cDNA synthesis kit, primed by a TRBC-specific oligonucleotide. After uracil-DNA glycosylase treatment, a first 18-cycle PCR used universal primers M1SS and BC2_uni_R on all cDNA. As for the original processing: Each sample was normalized by randomly selecting 1 million high-quality reads, each carrying a distinct molecular identifier. Instead of being binned into consensus sequences, reads that shared molecular identifiers were thrown out. MiTCR, run with a Q25 quality threshold and the strictest error-elimination algorithm, handled CDR3 identification, clonotype clustering and error correction. A nonparametric unseen species model with Euler transformation was used to estimate a lower bound on total TCR beta diversity. In-frame beta chains were kept once TCRdb had trimmed the public reads at Q25 with fastp and called clones with MiXCR. Rows with one shared CDR3 protein collapse into an entry with the most common genes and DNA. TCRdb assigned the V and J calls; the authors' analysis was not used. The sample table holds some 640,000 distinct CDR3 sequences, of which over 45% were seen once. Around 32% of the sample is in the top ten clones.

The CDR3 contains 15 residues, cysteine and phenylalanine counted. Here the CDR3 DNA is all that survives: 45 bases in frame from base 1. Taken from the germline V gene, the CDR1 and CDR2 loops are LGHNA and YSLEER. Beyond this particular receptor, the publication reports: A strong correlation was found between observed TCR beta diversity and the percentage of naive T cells measured by flow cytometry. Because donor CMV infection status was unknown, age-related changes in expanded clonotypes were potentially confounded. Total diversity estimates from one million sequenced T cells were considered lower bounds and underestimates. The long-lived group showed more naive CD4+ T cells, fewer expanded clones and increased TCR diversity than the aged group, suggesting age selection. Observed TCR beta diversity per million T cells fell roughly linearly with age, and a significant reduction was already apparent by age roughly 41. Bulk unsorted PBMC profiling prevented conclusive comparison of naive and antigen-experienced compartments.

A note on this clonotype: Its antigen is unknown. Sequence at one end of the junction differs from germline and may be a read error.

The donors were a few dozen Caucasian individuals from Russia, aged roughly 6 to 90 years, who were systemically healthy. Each donor gave approximately 9.3 milliliters of peripheral blood, collected into EDTA-treated Vacutainer tubes. Ficoll-Paque density-gradient centrifugation was used to isolate PBMCs, with at least 6 million obtained per sample. Total RNA, at least 6 micrograms per sample, was extracted from PBMCs with Trizol reagent. For every donor, flow cytometry on a PBMC aliquot measured the percentage of naive CD45RAhigh/CD27high T cells. The sequence came from a woman in her sixties in good health. The sequence joins TRBV4-3 to TRBJ1-2, with no D gene named confidently. Sequenced: blood. The CDR3 region has the sequence CASSQEAGTNCGYTF. The base sequence is TGCGCCAGCAGCCAGGAGGCCGGCACGAACTGTGGCTACACCTTC.